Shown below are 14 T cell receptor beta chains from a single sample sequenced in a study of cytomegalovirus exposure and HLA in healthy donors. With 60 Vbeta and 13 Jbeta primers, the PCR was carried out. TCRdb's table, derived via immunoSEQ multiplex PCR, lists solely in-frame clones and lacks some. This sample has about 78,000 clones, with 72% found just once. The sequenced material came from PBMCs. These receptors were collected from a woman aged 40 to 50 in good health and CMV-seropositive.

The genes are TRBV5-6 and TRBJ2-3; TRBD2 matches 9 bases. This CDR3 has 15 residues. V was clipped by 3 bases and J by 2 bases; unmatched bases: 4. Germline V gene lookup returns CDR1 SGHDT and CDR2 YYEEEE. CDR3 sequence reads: CASSSTSGATDTQYF. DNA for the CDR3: TGTGCCAGCAGCTCGACTAGCGGAGCCACAGATACGCAGTATTTT.

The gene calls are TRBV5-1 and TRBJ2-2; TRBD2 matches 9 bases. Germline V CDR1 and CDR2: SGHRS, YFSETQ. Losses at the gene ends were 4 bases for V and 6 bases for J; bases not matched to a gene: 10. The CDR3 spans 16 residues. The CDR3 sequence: CASSVTAGGNPGELFF. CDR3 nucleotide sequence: TGCGCCAGCAGCGTGACCGCGGGAGGGAATCCCGGGGAGCTGTTTTTT.

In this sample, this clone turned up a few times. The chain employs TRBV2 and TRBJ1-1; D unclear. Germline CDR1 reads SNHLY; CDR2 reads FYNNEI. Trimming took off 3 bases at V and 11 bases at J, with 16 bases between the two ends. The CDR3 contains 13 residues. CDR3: CASSEKPASRAFF. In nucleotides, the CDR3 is TGTGCCAGCAGTGAGAAGCCGGCCAGCAGGGCTTTCTTT.

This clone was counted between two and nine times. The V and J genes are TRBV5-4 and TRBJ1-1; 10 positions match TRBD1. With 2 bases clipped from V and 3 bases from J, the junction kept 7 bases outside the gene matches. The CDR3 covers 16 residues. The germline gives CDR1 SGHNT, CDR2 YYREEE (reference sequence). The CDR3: CASSFGGGQGYTEAFF. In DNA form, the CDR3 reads TGTGCCAGCAGCTTTGGGGGGGGACAGGGGTACACTGAAGCTTTCTTT.

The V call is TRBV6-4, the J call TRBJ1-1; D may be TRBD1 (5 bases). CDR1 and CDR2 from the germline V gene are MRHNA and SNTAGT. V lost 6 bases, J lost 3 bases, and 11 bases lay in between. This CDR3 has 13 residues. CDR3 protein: CASSRDAHTEAFF. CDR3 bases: TGTGCCAGCAGCAGGGATGCTCACACTGAAGCTTTCTTT.

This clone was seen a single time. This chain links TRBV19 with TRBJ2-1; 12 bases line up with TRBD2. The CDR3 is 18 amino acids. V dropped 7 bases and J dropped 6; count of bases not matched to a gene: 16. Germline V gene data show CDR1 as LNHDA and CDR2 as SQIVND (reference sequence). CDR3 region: CASTPDPPTSGRFNEQFF. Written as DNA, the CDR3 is TGTGCCAGTACCCCCGACCCCCCTACTAGCGGGAGGTTCAATGAGCAGTTCTTC.

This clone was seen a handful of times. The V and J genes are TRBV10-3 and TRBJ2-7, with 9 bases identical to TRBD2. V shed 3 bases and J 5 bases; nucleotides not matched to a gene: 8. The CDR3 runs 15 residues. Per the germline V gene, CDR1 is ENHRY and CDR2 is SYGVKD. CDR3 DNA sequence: TGTGCCATCAGTGATATTAGCGGGAGTCTCCACGAGCAGTACTTC. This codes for CAISDISGSLHEQYF.

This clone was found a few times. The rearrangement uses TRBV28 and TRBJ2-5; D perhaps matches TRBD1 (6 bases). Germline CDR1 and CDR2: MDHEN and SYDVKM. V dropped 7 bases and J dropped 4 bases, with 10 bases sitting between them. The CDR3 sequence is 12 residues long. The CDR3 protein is CASKKGGETQYF. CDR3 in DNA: TGTGCCAGCAAGAAAGGGGGAGAGACCCAGTACTTC.

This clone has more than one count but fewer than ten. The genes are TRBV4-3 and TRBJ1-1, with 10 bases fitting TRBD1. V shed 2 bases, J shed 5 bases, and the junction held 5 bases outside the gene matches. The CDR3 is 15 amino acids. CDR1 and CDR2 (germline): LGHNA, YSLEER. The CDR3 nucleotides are TGCGCCAGCAGCCAAACCGGGACAGGGGTAACTGAAGCTTTCTTT. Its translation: CASSQTGTGVTEAFF.

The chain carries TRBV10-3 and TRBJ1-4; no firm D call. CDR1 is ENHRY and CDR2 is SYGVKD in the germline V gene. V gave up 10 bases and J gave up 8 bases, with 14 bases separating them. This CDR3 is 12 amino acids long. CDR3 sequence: CATRTPEEKLFF. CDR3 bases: TGTGCCACCCGGACTCCGGAGGAAAAACTGTTTTTT.

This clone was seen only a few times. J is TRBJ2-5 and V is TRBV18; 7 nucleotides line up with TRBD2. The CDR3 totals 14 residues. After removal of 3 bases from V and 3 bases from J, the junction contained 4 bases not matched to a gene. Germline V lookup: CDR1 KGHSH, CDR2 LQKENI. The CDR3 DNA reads TGTGCCAGCTCACCCCAACGGGGGGAAGAGACCCAGTACTTC. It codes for CASSPQRGEETQYF.

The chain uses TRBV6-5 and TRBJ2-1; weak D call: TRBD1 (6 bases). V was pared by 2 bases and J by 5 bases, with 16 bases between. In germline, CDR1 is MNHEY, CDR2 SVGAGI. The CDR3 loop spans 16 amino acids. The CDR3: CASSYLTGRKDNEQFF. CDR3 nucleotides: TGTGCCAGCAGTTACCTAACAGGGAGAAAGGACAATGAGCAGTTCTTC.

CDR3 DNA: TGCGCCAGCAGCCCCACGACAGGGGGCTCTACCTACGAGCAGTACTTC. Its translation is CASSPTTGGSTYEQYF. The chain links TRBV5-1 to TRBJ2-7; TRBD1 agrees at 10 bases. Trimming cost V 4 bases and J 2 bases; bases outside gene matches: 9. Germline V gene lookup returns CDR1 SGHRS and CDR2 YFSETQ. The CDR3 is made up of 16 amino acids.

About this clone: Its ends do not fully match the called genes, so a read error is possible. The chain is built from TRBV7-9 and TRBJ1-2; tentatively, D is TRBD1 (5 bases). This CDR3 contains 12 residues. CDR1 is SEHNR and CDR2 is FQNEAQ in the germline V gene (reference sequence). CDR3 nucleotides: TGTTCCAGCAGTCAACAGGTTCATGGCTACACCTTC. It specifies CSSSQQVHGYTF.